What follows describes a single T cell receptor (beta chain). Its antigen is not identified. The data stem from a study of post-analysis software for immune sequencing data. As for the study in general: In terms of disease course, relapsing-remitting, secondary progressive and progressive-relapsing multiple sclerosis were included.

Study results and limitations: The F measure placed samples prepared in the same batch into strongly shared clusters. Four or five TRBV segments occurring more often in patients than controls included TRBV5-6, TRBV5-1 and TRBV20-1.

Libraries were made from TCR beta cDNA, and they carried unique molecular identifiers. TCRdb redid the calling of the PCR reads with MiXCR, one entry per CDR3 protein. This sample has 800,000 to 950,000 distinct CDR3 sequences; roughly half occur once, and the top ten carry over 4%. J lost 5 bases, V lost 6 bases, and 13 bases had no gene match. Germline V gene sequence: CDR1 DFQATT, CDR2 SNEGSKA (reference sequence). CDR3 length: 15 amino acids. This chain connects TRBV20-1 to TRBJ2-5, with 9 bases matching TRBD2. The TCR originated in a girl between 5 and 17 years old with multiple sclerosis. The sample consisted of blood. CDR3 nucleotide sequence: TGCAGTGCCACACTGGGAGCGGGGGGCATGGAGACCCAGTACTTC. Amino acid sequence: CSATLGAGGMETQYF.